One T cell receptor (beta chain) is described in this entry. The data were produced by immunoSEQ multiplex PCR, yet TCRdb's version contains in-frame clones alone and is incomplete. The sample records tens of thousands of clones, around 86% being singletons. This entry comes from a study of T cells in localized non-small cell lung cancer. Germline assignment: CDR1 WSHSY and CDR2 SAAADI. The CDR3 is 15 residues long. Trimming took 4 bases from V and 4 from J; bases not matched to a gene: 8. The V and J genes are TRBV10-2 and TRBJ2-7; 9 nucleotides align to TRBD1. The source of this sequence is a male donor aged 60 or over with stage II lung adenocarcinoma. The material was peripheral blood mononuclear cells, obtained before any cancer treatment. The CDR3: CASSAWDRDLYEQYF. The CDR3 bases are TGCGCCAGCAGTGCGTGGGACAGGGATTTGTACGAGCAGTACTTC.